This T cell receptor beta chain emerged from a study of beta chain features in type 1 diabetes. Of the isolated RNA, all was reverse transcribed, and so the sequenced material was expressed TCRB transcripts. Clones were read by immunoSEQ multiplex PCR, and TCRdb kept only the in-frame ones, dropping some. The repertoire holds some 150,000 clones, with 6.9% as singletons. The single heparinised draw taken from each donor contained about 120 mL of blood on average. The V gene's germline CDR1 is SNHLY and CDR2 FYNNEI. Trimming took 6 bases from V and 3 from J, leaving 15 bases between them. CDR3 size: 16 residues.

The source is a woman in her 30s in good health. This rearrangement joins TRBV2 to TRBJ2-6, with D unclear. Sequencing input: central memory CD4+ T cells from blood. CDR3 residues: CASSNNQARGANVLTF. For the CDR3, the DNA is TGTGCCAGCAGCAATAACCAGGCTCGTGGGGCCAACGTCCTGACTTTC.